The TCR beta chain described here comes from a study of T cell responses to AZD1222 COVID-19 vaccine. Overall study findings and caveats: AZD1222 recipients seropositive at baseline numbered only five to seven. Most donors were white British, females outnumbered males, and clonal diversity was possibly underestimated. It was only after the peak T cell response that any repertoires were sampled.

V gave up 5 bases and J gave up 1 base; unmatched junction bases: 2. From germline, CDR1 is MDHEN and CDR2 SYDVKM. The CDR3 is 15 amino acids. Measured with immunoSEQ multiplex PCR; TCRdb has only the in-frame clones, and not every one. Seen here are around 70,000 clones, approximately 90% observed once, and the top ten hold roughly 4.9%. As regards this clone: Its matching antigen is unknown.

The V call is TRBV28, the J call TRBJ2-1; TRBD2 matches 10 bases. The sequencing used peripheral blood, collected 28 days after the second dose of the MenACWY control vaccine. The TCR originated in an adult who received the MenACWY meningococcal vaccine as a control. The CDR3 is CASSPAGGSYNEQFF. In DNA, the CDR3 is TGTGCCAGCAGTCCAGCGGGAGGGTCCTACAATGAGCAGTTCTTC. The variable domain in full, completed from reference TRBV28 and TRBJ2-1, reads DVKVTQSSRYLVKRTGEKVFLECVQDMDHENMFWYRQDPGLGLRLIYFSYDVKMKEKGDIPEGYSVSREKKERFSLILESASTNQTSMYLCASSPAGGSYNEQFFGPGTRLTVL.